A selection of T cell receptor beta chains follows, all from one sample in a study of tumor-infiltrating lymphocytes in primary liver carcinoma. In TCRdb, the multiplex PCR reads were re-called with MiXCR into one record per CDR3 protein. The data contain fewer than 110,000 distinct CDR3 sequences, about two thirds of them singletons. Material: liver tumor tissue from sampling region 2. These receptor sequences come from a woman aged 60 to 75 with primary liver carcinoma and hepatitis B virus infection. Both conserved end residues are part of each CDR3. The D gene is left open where the match is weak. A row's size may be missing; if present it is once, few, many or a size class.

CDR3aa,CDR3nt,len,abundance,j_gene,d_gene,v_gene
CASSFRGDWGNQPQHF,TGTGCCAGCAGTTTCCGAGGGGACTGGGGCAATCAGCCCCAGCATTTT,16,many,TRBJ1-5,NA,TRBV28
CVSSSRGGGGSKEAWYF,TGTGTCAGCAGCTCGAGGGGGGGCGGAGGGTCCAAGGAGGCCTGGTACTTC,17,NA,TRBJ2-5,NA,TRBV11-2
CTSSENLARGRSGANVLTF,TGTACCAGCAGTGAGAATCTCGCCAGGGGGCGATCTGGGGCCAACGTCCTGACTTTC,19,NA,TRBJ2-6,TRBD1,TRBV6-1
CAISESEQGINSPLHF,TGTGCCATCAGTGAGTCGGAGCAGGGGATTAATTCACCCCTCCACTTT,16,NA,TRBJ1-6,NA,TRBV10-3
CASSLGTGGGYGQYF,TGTGCCAGCAGCTTAGGTACGGGAGGCGGCTACGGGCAGTACTTC,15,NA,TRBJ2-7,TRBD2,TRBV11-2
CASSYSSEGLAGGEQFF,TGTGCCAGCAGTTACAGCTCCGAGGGACTAGCGGGAGGAGAGCAGTTCTTC,17,many,TRBJ2-1,TRBD2,TRBV6-6
CGISDPGTSGNYEQYF,TGTGGCATCAGTGATCCTGGAACTAGCGGAAACTACGAGCAGTACTTC,16,NA,TRBJ2-7,TRBD2,TRBV10-3
CASSSIGLARNTGELFF,TGTGCCAGCAGTTCCATAGGCTTAGCGCGGAACACCGGGGAGCTGTTTTTT,17,few,TRBJ2-2,NA,TRBV28
CASSLQSRAYEQYF,TGCGCCAGCAGTCTTCAGTCCCGTGCCTACGAGCAGTACTTC,14,many,TRBJ2-7,NA,TRBV5-1
CASSHGAGGTVELFF,TGTGCCAGCAGCCACGGGGCTGGTGGCACCGTGGAGCTGTTTTTT,15,NA,TRBJ2-2,NA,TRBV11-2
CASSLGTGGKLFF,TGCGCCAGCAGCTTGGGGACAGGTGGAAAACTGTTTTTT,13,few,TRBJ1-4,TRBD1,TRBV5-1
CASSPRDRGHNTIYF,TGTGCCAGCTCACCTCGTGACAGGGGGCATAACACCATATATTTT,15,many,TRBJ1-3,TRBD1,TRBV18
CSSSFISAGEMGQFF,TGCTCCAGCAGTTTTATCTCCGCGGGGGAAATGGGGCAGTTCTTC,15,NA,TRBJ2-1,TRBD2,TRBV11-2
CTSRGCSNTEAFF,TGTACCAGCAGGGGTTGCTCGAACACTGAAGCTTTCTTT,13,NA,TRBJ1-1,NA,TRBV12-3/TRBV12-4
CASSRDLRRALNTEASF,TGCGCCAGCAGCCGAGACCTACGGAGAGCCTTGAACACTGAAGCTTCCTTT,17,NA,TRBJ1-1,NA,TRBV4-1
CASSYSRGSGREAQYF,TGTGCCAGCAGCTACTCCCGTGGCAGCGGAAGAGAGGCCCAGTACTTC,16,NA,TRBJ2-5,NA,TRBV11-2
CASSLLGTVVYNEQFF,TGCGCCAGCAGCCTCCTCGGTACAGTCGTCTACAATGAGCAGTTCTTC,16,NA,TRBJ2-1,NA,TRBV5-1
CASSPTWTTRVTNEKLFF,TGTGCCAGCAGCCCGACATGGACCACTCGAGTAACTAATGAAAAACTGTTTTTT,18,NA,TRBJ1-4,NA,TRBV11-2
CASSRPLVNTEAFF,TGTGCCAGCAGCCGCCCGTTGGTGAACACTGAAGCTTTCTTT,14,NA,TRBJ1-1,NA,TRBV7-9
CASKRASGVNTGELFF,TGTGCCAGTAAGAGGGCTAGCGGGGTGAACACCGGGGAGCTGTTTTTT,16,NA,TRBJ2-2,TRBD2,TRBV19
CASSPEARGGDMQYF,TGTGCCAGCAGTCCCGAGGCGAGAGGTGGAGATATGCAGTATTTT,15,NA,TRBJ2-3,NA,TRBV11-2